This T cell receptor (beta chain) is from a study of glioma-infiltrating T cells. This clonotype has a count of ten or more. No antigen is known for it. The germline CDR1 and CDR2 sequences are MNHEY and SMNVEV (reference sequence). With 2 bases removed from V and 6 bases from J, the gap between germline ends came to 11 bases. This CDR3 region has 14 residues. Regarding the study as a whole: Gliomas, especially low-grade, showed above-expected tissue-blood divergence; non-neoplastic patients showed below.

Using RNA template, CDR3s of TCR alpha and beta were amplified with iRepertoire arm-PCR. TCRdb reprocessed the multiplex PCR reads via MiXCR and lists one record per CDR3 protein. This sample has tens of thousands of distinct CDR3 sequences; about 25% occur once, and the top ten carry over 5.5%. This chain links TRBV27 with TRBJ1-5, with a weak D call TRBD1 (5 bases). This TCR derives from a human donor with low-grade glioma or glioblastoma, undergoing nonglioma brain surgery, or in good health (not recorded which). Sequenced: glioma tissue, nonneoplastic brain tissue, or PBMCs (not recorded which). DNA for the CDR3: TGTGCCAGCAGTTTAGTTGGGGCCCGTCAGCCCCAGCATTTT. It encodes CASSLVGARQPQHF.